This is a list of T cell receptor beta chains from one sample in a study of OX40 agonist ivuxolimab in advanced cancers. Sequencing was performed with immunoSEQ multiplex PCR; in TCRdb, only in-frame clones are kept and a portion is missing. The sample records nearly 45,000 clones, approximately 84% being singletons. Sequenced material: CD4+ or CD8+ T cells sorted from blood, taken in a trial of the OX40 agonist ivuxolimab. These receptors were collected from an adult with an advanced solid tumor such as melanoma, head and neck, liver or kidney cancer. Each CDR3 is given with its conserved first and last residue. Each record gives: CDR3 length, J gene, V gene, clone size, D gene, CDR3 DNA, CDR3 protein. A D gene is named only where the DNA matches it firmly. Size values are once, few and many counts, or a class for expanded clones, and some rows have none.

CDR3 length: 17; J gene: TRBJ2-1; V gene: TRBV19; clone size: -; D gene: -; CDR3 DNA: TGTGCCAGTAGTGTTCCTTTAGGACAGTATTCCTACAATGAGCAGTTCTTC; CDR3 protein: CASSVPLGQYSYNEQFF
CDR3 length: 14; J gene: TRBJ2-1; V gene: TRBV28; clone size: -; D gene: -; CDR3 DNA: TGTGCCAGCAGCCCCCCCTGGGGCCTAAATGAGCAGTTCTTC; CDR3 protein: CASSPPWGLNEQFF
CDR3 length: 15; J gene: TRBJ2-4; V gene: TRBV6-5; clone size: once; D gene: -; CDR3 DNA: TGTGCCAGCAGACTGTCCGACAGTCCCAAAAACATTCAGTACTTC; CDR3 protein: CASRLSDSPKNIQYF
CDR3 length: 11; J gene: TRBJ1-2; V gene: TRBV29-1; clone size: -; D gene: -; CDR3 DNA: TGCAGCGCCGGGGCAGGGGAGGGCTACACCTTC; CDR3 protein: CSAGAGEGYTF
CDR3 length: 14; J gene: TRBJ2-7; V gene: TRBV2; clone size: -; D gene: -; CDR3 DNA: TGTGCCAGCAGTGCTCACATGAACCACTACGAGCAGTACTTC; CDR3 protein: CASSAHMNHYEQYF
CDR3 length: 15; J gene: TRBJ2-1; V gene: TRBV6-4; clone size: -; D gene: -; CDR3 DNA: TGTGCCACCACCAAGCGGGCAGGGGCCTACAATGAGCAGTTCTTC; CDR3 protein: CATTKRAGAYNEQFF
CDR3 length: 14; J gene: TRBJ1-1; V gene: TRBV28; clone size: -; D gene: -; CDR3 DNA: TGTGCCAGCTTATGGGACCAGTCCAACACTGAAGCTTTCTTT; CDR3 protein: CASLWDQSNTEAFF
CDR3 length: 14; J gene: TRBJ2-7; V gene: TRBV5-6; clone size: -; D gene: TRBD1; CDR3 DNA: TGTGCCAGCAGCTGGGGACAGATCACCTACGAGCAGTACTTC; CDR3 protein: CASSWGQITYEQYF
CDR3 length: 14; J gene: TRBJ2-1; V gene: TRBV29-1; clone size: -; D gene: -; CDR3 DNA: TGCAGCGTCCGGACACACGTTGGCTACAATGAGCAGTTCTTC; CDR3 protein: CSVRTHVGYNEQFF
CDR3 length: 15; J gene: TRBJ2-1; V gene: TRBV19; clone size: -; D gene: TRBD2; CDR3 DNA: TGTGCCAGTAGTATCAGCCTAGCGGTCTACAATGAGCAGTTCTTC; CDR3 protein: CASSISLAVYNEQFF
CDR3 length: 13; J gene: TRBJ1-2; V gene: TRBV7-9; clone size: once; D gene: -; CDR3 DNA: TGTGCCAGCAGCCCCCCTTTGGGCTATGGCTACACCTTC; CDR3 protein: CASSPPLGYGYTF
CDR3 length: 13; J gene: TRBJ2-5; V gene: TRBV5-6; clone size: -; D gene: -; CDR3 DNA: TGTGCCAGCAGCTTTCTTGCACAAGAGACCCAGTACTTC; CDR3 protein: CASSFLAQETQYF
CDR3 length: 18; J gene: TRBJ2-6; V gene: TRBV11-2; clone size: -; D gene: -; CDR3 DNA: TGTGCCAGCAGCTCGGACTTTCGGGGATTGTCTGGGGCCAACGTCCTGACTTTC; CDR3 protein: CASSSDFRGLSGANVLTF
CDR3 length: 12; J gene: TRBJ2-1; V gene: TRBV12-5; clone size: -; D gene: -; CDR3 DNA: TGTGCTAGTGTGGCAACATACAATGAGCAGTTCTTC; CDR3 protein: CASVATYNEQFF
CDR3 length: 15; J gene: TRBJ1-4; V gene: TRBV7-9; clone size: -; D gene: -; CDR3 DNA: TGTGCCAGCAGCGCCGGGGTTGCAACTAATGAAAAACTGTTTTTT; CDR3 protein: CASSAGVATNEKLFF
CDR3 length: 14; J gene: TRBJ2-7; V gene: TRBV29-1; clone size: -; D gene: -; CDR3 DNA: TGCAGCGTTGATAAGGGTGGGGAAGGCTACGAGCAGTACTTC; CDR3 protein: CSVDKGGEGYEQYF
CDR3 length: 17; J gene: TRBJ2-5; V gene: TRBV7-9; clone size: -; D gene: -; CDR3 DNA: TGTGCCAGCAGCTACCTGAAGGGGCCTATACACCAAGAGACCCAGTACTTC; CDR3 protein: CASSYLKGPIHQETQYF
CDR3 length: 16; J gene: TRBJ2-1; V gene: TRBV7-9; clone size: -; D gene: TRBD2; CDR3 DNA: TGTGCCAGTCCAACGTTCCCGGGACTAACTTACAATGAGCAGTTCTTC; CDR3 protein: CASPTFPGLTYNEQFF
CDR3 length: 16; J gene: TRBJ1-2; V gene: TRBV19; clone size: -; D gene: -; CDR3 DNA: TGTGCCAGTAGTATAGATTTAGAGGGGCTCGTCTCCGGCTACACCTTC; CDR3 protein: CASSIDLEGLVSGYTF
CDR3 length: 14; J gene: TRBJ2-2; V gene: TRBV11-2; clone size: -; D gene: TRBD1; CDR3 DNA: TGTGCCAGCCTCGACAGGGGGGACACCGGGGAGCTGTTTTTT; CDR3 protein: CASLDRGDTGELFF
CDR3 length: 17; J gene: TRBJ2-7; V gene: TRBV30; clone size: once; D gene: -; CDR3 DNA: TGTGCCTGGAGTGTCCGTCTGGGGGCTAAGAGATCCTACGAGCAGTACTTC; CDR3 protein: CAWSVRLGAKRSYEQYF
CDR3 length: 14; J gene: TRBJ1-1; V gene: TRBV4-2; clone size: -; D gene: -; CDR3 DNA: TGTGCCAGCAGCCAAGACCGGAGGGTCACTGAAGCTTTCTTT; CDR3 protein: CASSQDRRVTEAFF
CDR3 length: 11; J gene: TRBJ2-7; V gene: TRBV9; clone size: -; D gene: -; CDR3 DNA: TGTGCCAGCAGCTTAGGCTCCGAGCAGTACTTC; CDR3 protein: CASSLGSEQYF
CDR3 length: 12; J gene: TRBJ1-2; V gene: TRBV11-3; clone size: -; D gene: -; CDR3 DNA: TGTGCCAGCAGCTTCTACGAGGTTGGCTACACCTTC; CDR3 protein: CASSFYEVGYTF
CDR3 length: 14; J gene: TRBJ1-5; V gene: TRBV30; clone size: -; D gene: -; CDR3 DNA: TGTGCCTGGAGTACAGGGATCGGCAGGCAGCCCCAGCATTTT; CDR3 protein: CAWSTGIGRQPQHF
CDR3 length: 15; J gene: TRBJ2-3; V gene: TRBV7-9; clone size: -; D gene: -; CDR3 DNA: TGTGCCAGCAGCTATGGGGTGACTAGCACAGATACGCAGTATTTT; CDR3 protein: CASSYGVTSTDTQYF
CDR3 length: 15; J gene: TRBJ2-1; V gene: TRBV19; clone size: -; D gene: TRBD2; CDR3 DNA: TGTGCCAGTAGTATAGGAGTAGCGGGGTACAATGAGCAGTTCTTC; CDR3 protein: CASSIGVAGYNEQFF
CDR3 length: 13; J gene: TRBJ2-7; V gene: TRBV7-9; clone size: -; D gene: TRBD1; CDR3 DNA: TGTGCCAGCAGCCCCGGGACAGGGTATGAGCAGTACTTC; CDR3 protein: CASSPGTGYEQYF
CDR3 length: 12; J gene: TRBJ2-1; V gene: TRBV2; clone size: -; D gene: TRBD1; CDR3 DNA: TGTGCCATTGGACAGGTAATCAATGAGCAGTTCTTC; CDR3 protein: CAIGQVINEQFF
CDR3 length: 16; J gene: TRBJ1-4; V gene: TRBV7-8; clone size: -; D gene: TRBD1; CDR3 DNA: TGTGCCAGCAGCTTAGGGCAGGGGGCGATTGGTGAAAAACTGTTTTTT; CDR3 protein: CASSLGQGAIGEKLFF
CDR3 length: 18; J gene: TRBJ1-4; V gene: TRBV4-1; clone size: -; D gene: -; CDR3 DNA: TGCGCCAGCAGCCAAGACCCGAACCTCTTAGGCGCGGGCGAAAAACTGTTTTTT; CDR3 protein: CASSQDPNLLGAGEKLFF